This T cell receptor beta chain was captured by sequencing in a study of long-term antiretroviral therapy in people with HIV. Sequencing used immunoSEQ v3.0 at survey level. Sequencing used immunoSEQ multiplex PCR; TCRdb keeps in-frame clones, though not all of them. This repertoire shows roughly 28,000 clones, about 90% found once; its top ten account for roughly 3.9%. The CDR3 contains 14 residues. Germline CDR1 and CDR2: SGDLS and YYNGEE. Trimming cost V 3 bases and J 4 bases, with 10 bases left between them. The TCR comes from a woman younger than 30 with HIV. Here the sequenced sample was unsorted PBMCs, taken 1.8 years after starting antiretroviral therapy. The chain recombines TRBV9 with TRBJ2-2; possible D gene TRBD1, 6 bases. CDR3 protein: CASSEGHFTGELFF. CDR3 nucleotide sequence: TGTGCCAGCAGCGAGGGACATTTCACCGGGGAGCTGTTTTTT.